This T cell receptor (beta chain) is drawn from a study of radiotherapy plus CTLA-4 blockade in lung cancer. Study in general: Around 20% of enrolled patients responded objectively, and more than 30% had disease control. Findings and limits, study-wide: Per reports, early blood T cell clone dynamics, plus interferon-beta, forecast response most strongly. Radiotherapy plus ipilimumab was followed by expansion in blood of tumor-derived TCR clones.

Assay: immunoSEQ multiplex PCR; the TCRdb copy retains only in-frame clones and omits some. This table holds 45,000 to 60,000 clones, approximately 78% found once. The CDR3 is 15 residues long. The V segment lost 4 bases and the J segment 7 bases; nucleotides outside the gene matches: 8. A remark on this clone: Its antigen is currently unknown.

The rearrangement uses TRBV23-1 and TRBJ2-1, with 9 bases matching TRBD1. TRBV23-1 is noted as an ORF with a role that remains uncertain. This clonotype originated in a human donor with non-small cell lung cancer who had stable disease on radiotherapy plus ipilimumab. The starting material was peripheral blood, obtained from a patient treated with radiotherapy plus ipilimumab. The CDR3 here is CASSPGTGFANEQFF. Here the CDR3 DNA reads TGCGCCAGCAGTCCCGGGACAGGGTTTGCGAATGAGCAGTTCTTC.